Listed below are T cell receptor beta chains from one sample, sequenced in a study of beta chain features in type 1 diabetes. Method: immunoSEQ multiplex PCR; TCRdb's copy keeps in-frame clones and lacks some. The repertoire includes 200,000 to 250,000 clones, approximately 15% of them detected once, and about 0.02% sits in the top ten. The sequenced sample consisted of naive CD4+ T cells from blood. The receptors were sampled from a man younger than 45 with type 1 diabetes. CDR3s include the opening cysteine and the closing phenylalanine or tryptophan. D genes are given only for firm matches. For some rows the clone size is stated as once, few or many, or as a class when expanded; others skip it.

NA	few	TRBV7-9	TRBJ1-2	TGTGCCAGCAGCCCCGGGAGGGCTTCCTATGGCTACACCTTC	CASSPGRASYGYTF
NA	NA	TRBV27	TRBJ1-5	TGTGCCAGCAGTTTGACAGCCAATCAGCCCCAGCATTTT	CASSLTANQPQHF
TRBD1	NA	TRBV5-1	TRBJ2-7	TGCGCCAGCAGCTTGACCGGGACAGGGAACTACGAGCAGTACTTC	CASSLTGTGNYEQYF
TRBD1	few	TRBV19	TRBJ1-1	TGTGCCAGTAGTATGGGACAGCCTTCTGAAGCTTTCTTT	CASSMGQPSEAFF
TRBD2	few	TRBV29-1	TRBJ2-4	TGCAGCGTTACTAGCGGGGGAACAGGCATTCAGTACTTC	CSVTSGGTGIQYF
NA	few	TRBV5-1	TRBJ1-3	TGCGCCAGCAGCTTTGGCCCTACCCTCGGGAACACCATATATTTT	CASSFGPTLGNTIYF
TRBD2	few	TRBV4-1	TRBJ2-2	TGCGCCAGCAGCCAGCAGGGACTAGCGGGGGCGAACACCGGGGAGCTGTTTTTT	CASSQQGLAGANTGELFF
NA	NA	TRBV29-1	TRBJ2-5	TGCAGCGTTGATCGACAGGCGCAAGAGACCCAGTACTTC	CSVDRQAQETQYF
TRBD1	few	TRBV2	TRBJ2-7	TGTGCCAGCAGTCGTACCGGGACAGGGGGCGCCTCGGCCGAGCAGTACTTC	CASSRTGTGGASAEQYF
TRBD1	few	TRBV19	TRBJ1-2	TGTGCCAGTAGTATTGCCGGGACAGGGTTAGATGGCTACACCTTC	CASSIAGTGLDGYTF
NA	few	TRBV29-1	TRBJ1-1	TGCAGCGTTAGAACAGGTAACACTGAAGCTTTCTTT	CSVRTGNTEAFF